This TCR beta chain appears in the sequencing data of a study of neurological immune-mediated disorders. The CDR3 contains 14 residues. TCRdb analysed the 5' RACE reads with MiXCR anew, one entry per CDR3 protein. The sample lists about 55,000 distinct CDR3 sequences; just under 4% were seen once. This clonotype was seen at least ten times. One junction end does not reproduce the germline sequence, and a read error may be involved. The sequence came from a woman between 40 and 55 years old with multiple sclerosis. The genes are TRBV12-3 or TRBV12-4 and TRBJ2-3; TRBD2 aligns across 9 bases. Sequenced: CD4+ T cells from blood. In nucleotides, the CDR3 is TGTGCCAGCACTTTAGCGGGGGGCACAGATACGCAGTATTTT. As protein: CASTLAGGTDTQYF.